This is a list of T cell receptor beta chains from one sample in a study of blood T cell repertoires in COVID-19. Assay: immunoSEQ multiplex PCR; the TCRdb copy retains only in-frame clones and omits some. Here the sample spans some 320,000 clones, around 85% being singletons. Sequencing input: PBMCs or T cells enriched from blood (not recorded which). The origin of the receptors is a woman aged 30 to 39 who had been exposed to COVID-19. Both conserved end residues are part of each CDR3.

v_gene: TRBV6-4; CDR3aa: CASSRGSNQPQHF
v_gene: TRBV18; CDR3aa: CASSLTSGNNEQFF
v_gene: TRBV5-1; CDR3aa: CASSLDRPSGNTIYF
v_gene: TRBV4-1; CDR3aa: CASSQEESWAYEQYF
v_gene: TRBV19; CDR3aa: CASSISGAIEQYF
v_gene: TRBV12-5; CDR3aa: CASGSTPNTIYF
v_gene: TRBV7-9; CDR3aa: CASSLDFVAYNEQFF
v_gene: TRBV9; CDR3aa: CASSADRGQGNTIYF
v_gene: TRBV5-3; CDR3aa: CARSAPVAVIQETQYF
v_gene: TRBV27; CDR3aa: CASSFSRDRVMKLFF
v_gene: TRBV27; CDR3aa: CASSFGTGVQPQHF
v_gene: TRBV5-1; CDR3aa: CASSLGQARNSPLHF
v_gene: TRBV9; CDR3aa: CASSNGQATGELFF
v_gene: TRBV19; CDR3aa: CASSIVAGGEQYF
v_gene: TRBV3-1/TRBV3-2; CDR3aa: CASSQSGGLLTDTQYF
v_gene: TRBV28; CDR3aa: CASSPSGGLETQYF
v_gene: TRBV27; CDR3aa: CASTGTGIGSPLHF
v_gene: TRBV11-1; CDR3aa: CASSRDRGHDEQFF
v_gene: TRBV6-2/TRBV6-3; CDR3aa: CASSYSRNTDQETQYF
v_gene: TRBV7-2; CDR3aa: CASSIGGGQGGNGYTF
v_gene: TRBV5-1; CDR3aa: CASSQSPGHNYGYTF
v_gene: TRBV5-1; CDR3aa: CASSLGTGGADTEAFF
v_gene: TRBV7-3; CDR3aa: CASSLQGGNSPLHF
v_gene: TRBV30; CDR3aa: CAWSQSRYSGNTIYF
v_gene: TRBV3-1/TRBV3-2; CDR3aa: CASSRNPGQGSNTQYF
v_gene: TRBV28; CDR3aa: CASTLGYSGNTIYF
v_gene: TRBV7-9; CDR3aa: CASSSRPLAKFEQYF
v_gene: TRBV4-3; CDR3aa: CASSQKTGGYNEKLFF
v_gene: TRBV27; CDR3aa: CASSWVPGGPRAGELFF
v_gene: TRBV6-7; CDR3aa: CASSYSRGQDSYEQYF
v_gene: TRBV6-1; CDR3aa: CASSELGRVGGELFF
v_gene: TRBV7-2; CDR3aa: CASSSAEGRDGYTF
v_gene: TRBV2; CDR3aa: CASTVGRGTQYF
v_gene: TRBV7-8; CDR3aa: CASSLDLNYGYTF
v_gene: TRBV7-9; CDR3aa: CASSIQGFYEQYF
v_gene: TRBV28; CDR3aa: CASSLTGAMPGQGIEQFF
v_gene: TRBV6-5; CDR3aa: CASRESGTGAGAQHF
v_gene: TRBV19; CDR3aa: CASSPPNSPLHF
v_gene: TRBV30; CDR3aa: CAWDGGQSYEQYF
v_gene: TRBV5-1; CDR3aa: CASSWGQGGAEAFF
v_gene: TRBV7-2; CDR3aa: CASSFRQGLNTEAFF
v_gene: TRBV5-1; CDR3aa: CASSLGTSGFYEQYF
v_gene: TRBV5-1; CDR3aa: CASSQIPGVKNIQYF
v_gene: TRBV6-5; CDR3aa: CASSLISGEFQETQYF
v_gene: TRBV4-2; CDR3aa: CASSQTTGLVGYTF
v_gene: TRBV2; CDR3aa: CASRMTSGTYNEQFF
v_gene: TRBV19; CDR3aa: CASSIVGQPQHF
v_gene: TRBV5-1; CDR3aa: CASSAQGTNEKLFF
v_gene: TRBV3-1/TRBV3-2; CDR3aa: CASSQDLASGYNEQFF
v_gene: TRBV5-4; CDR3aa: CASSYAATGPYNEQFF
v_gene: TRBV4-1; CDR3aa: CASSSQGHNEQFF
v_gene: TRBV7-9; CDR3aa: CASSLGANEQFF
v_gene: TRBV27; CDR3aa: CASSVWAGGLQETQYF